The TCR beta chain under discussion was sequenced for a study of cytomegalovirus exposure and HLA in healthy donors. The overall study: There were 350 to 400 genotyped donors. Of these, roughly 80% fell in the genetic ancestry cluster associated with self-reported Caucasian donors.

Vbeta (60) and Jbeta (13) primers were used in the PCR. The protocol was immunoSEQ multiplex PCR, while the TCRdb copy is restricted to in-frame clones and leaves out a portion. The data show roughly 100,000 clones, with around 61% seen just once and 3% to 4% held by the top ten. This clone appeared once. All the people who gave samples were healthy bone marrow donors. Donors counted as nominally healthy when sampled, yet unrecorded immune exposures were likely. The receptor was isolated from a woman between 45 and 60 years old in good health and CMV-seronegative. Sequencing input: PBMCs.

The CDR3 DNA reads as TGTGCCAGTCTCGACAGGGAAAATGAAAAACTGTTTTTT. Protein product: CASLDRENEKLFF. This sequence joins TRBV2 and TRBJ1-4; 7 bases fit TRBD1. Trimming at V came to 9 bases and at J to 5 bases, leaving 6 bases not matched to a gene. Germline values: CDR1 SNHLY, CDR2 FYNNEI. The CDR3 has 13 amino acids.